The sequence of this TCR beta chain was determined in a study of PD-L1 blockade in urothelial cancer. As for the study in general: Blood drawn 3 weeks (second dose) and 6 weeks after treatment start was analyzed. When blood samples were assessed, the median T cell count was some 130,000.

This clone was seen just once. What it recognizes is unknown. Profiling relied on immunoSEQ multiplex PCR, and the TCRdb table lists in-frame clones only, not all of them. The repertoire holds over 65,000 clones, with around 84% as singletons. Whole-study findings and limits: Patients with durable benefit had greater blood expansion of tumor-associated TCR clones 3 weeks into treatment.

The input for sequencing was PBMCs, taken around atezolizumab (anti-PD-L1) treatment. The sequence was collected from a man between 65 and 85 years old with urothelial cancer.

In DNA form, the CDR3 reads TGTGCCAGCAGCGTAGACCTGGGAGGGGCCGGCTCTGGAAACACCATATATTTT. Its protein product is CASSVDLGGAGSGNTIYF. This chain links TRBV9 with TRBJ1-3; D may be TRBD1 (5 bases). CDR1 is SGDLS and CDR2 is YYNGEE in the germline V gene. The length of the CDR3 is 18 residues. V was shortened by 0 bases and J by 0 bases, with 16 bases between the two germline ends.